This T cell receptor beta chain stems from a study of T-cell reconstitution after alpha-beta-depleted transplantation in children. The CDR3 consists of 17 residues. With V trimmed by 3 bases and J by 8 bases, 13 bases remained unmatched. The germline gives CDR1 SGHVS, CDR2 FQNEAQ. Researchers prepared the TCRbeta library using unique molecular identifiers, the study reports. TCRdb re-called the PCR reads through MiXCR, storing one row per CDR3 protein. The repertoire holds around 500,000 distinct CDR3 sequences, with about 12% as singletons. The chain is built from TRBV7-8 and TRBJ1-6; TRBD1 agrees at 7 bases. Specimen: PBMCs from the stem cell graft donor, collected from the stem cell graft. This receptor was obtained from a human donor who donated a stem cell graft to a child with combined immunodeficiency. CDR3 sequence: CASSFGWAGGKHSPLHF. CDR3 DNA: TGTGCCAGCAGCTTTGGGTGGGCAGGGGGGAAACATTCACCCCTCCACTTT.